This T cell receptor beta chain was retrieved from a study of response to subunit inactivated influenza vaccine. TCRdb re-derived calls from the RT-PCR reads in MiXCR, one entry per CDR3 protein. The repertoire includes more than 200,000 distinct CDR3 sequences, 9% to 15% of them detected once, and 7.8% sits in the top ten. This clonotype has a handful of counts. V was pared by 2 bases and J by 4 bases, with 16 bases between. This CDR3 region has 16 residues. Per germline, CDR1 SGHRS and CDR2 YFSETQ. V usage is TRBV5-1 and J usage is TRBJ2-1; D remains ambiguous. The sample was non-naive T cells sorted from PBMCs, taken 14 to 15 days before vaccination. This TCR was sampled from a man aged 50 to 60 who received an inactivated influenza vaccine. The DNA for the CDR3 is TGCGCCAGCAGCTTCGTGAAGTCTCGTGGATACAATGAGCAGTTCTTC. This sequence encodes CASSFVKSRGYNEQFF.